Here is one T cell receptor beta chain with its context. This sample is part of a study of blood T cell repertoires in COVID-19. V lost 5 bases to trimming and J lost 8 bases; unmatched junction nucleotides: 10. CDR1 SGHNT and CDR2 YYREEE come from the germline V gene (reference sequence). CDR3 length equals 15 residues. Repertoires were generated with immunoSEQ multiplex PCR, while TCRdb's copy carries only in-frame clones and drops some. This sample carries approximately 200,000 clones, around 90% of them seen once, and the ten largest clones take 10% to 13%. The V and J genes are TRBV5-4 and TRBJ1-4; 9 positions match TRBD1. The receptor's source is a man aged 25-40 years who had recovered from COVID-19. Sequenced material: PBMCs or T cells enriched from blood (not recorded which). CDR3 coding DNA: TGTGCCAGCAGTCCACAGGGGGCGAGATCCGAAAAACTGTTTTTT. Its translation: CASSPQGARSEKLFF.